Below, 15 T cell receptor beta chains from the same sample are listed, as sequenced in a study of cytomegalovirus exposure and HLA in healthy donors (dated by TCRdb to 2015 to 2018). Library preparation used the immunoSEQ multiplex PCR assay. For the multiplex PCR, a mixture combining 60 forward primers for TCR Vbeta segments and 13 reverse primers for TCR Jbeta segments was used. The immuneACCESS repertoire file appears here via TCRdb, limited to in-frame rearrangements. These files lack a portion of the clones; in checked studies, under half of the deficit traces to unresolved V genes, and the cause of the others is not known. This sample gives tens of thousands of clones in total; 70% to 85% of them show up just once. The ten top clones hold about 3.1% of the sample. Material: PBMCs. All receptors derive from a man aged 45-60 years in good health and CMV-seronegative.

This clone has just one count. The chain recombines TRBV5-1 with TRBJ2-1, with TRBD1 matching 9 bases. The CDR3 contains 15 residues. Losses at the gene ends were 0 bases for V and 7 bases for J; bases not matched to a gene: 5. Germline values: CDR1 SGHRS, CDR2 YFSETQ. DNA for the CDR3: TGCGCCAGCAGCTTGGGTACAGGGGGCGGGAATGAGCAGTTCTTC. Its translation: CASSLGTGGGNEQFF.

The CDR3 is CAITRTSGAYEQYF. The CDR3 DNA reads as TGTGCCATCACCAGGACTAGCGGAGCCTACGAGCAGTACTTC. V is TRBV10-3 and J is TRBJ2-7; 10 bases agree with TRBD2. V was pared by 7 bases and J by 2 bases, with 5 bases of the junction left unmatched. The CDR3 sequence is 14 residues long. Germline lookup yields CDR1 ENHRY and CDR2 SYGVKD.

The chain recombines TRBV4-1 with TRBJ1-5; 11 bases agree with TRBD1. Per the germline V gene, CDR1 is MGHRA and CDR2 is YSYEKL. The CDR3 runs to 16 residues. J gave up 5 bases and V 1 base, and 4 bases lay outside the gene matches. This CDR3 reads CASSQGRDRGDQPQHF. The DNA for the CDR3 is TGCGCCAGCAGCCAAGGCCGGGACAGGGGGGATCAGCCCCAGCATTTT.

This sequence joins TRBV6-1 and TRBJ2-1, with unresolved D. The germline V gene has CDR1 MNHNS and CDR2 SASEGT. The length of the CDR3 is 16 residues. Trimming pared 3 bases from V and 0 bases from J, leaving 12 bases between. CDR3: CASSDLISSSYNEQFF. The CDR3 bases are TGTGCCAGCAGTGATTTAATCAGTTCCTCCTACAATGAGCAGTTCTTC.

The chain has TRBV29-1 and TRBJ2-5; 16 bases match TRBD2. Per the germline V gene, CDR1 is SQVTM and CDR2 is ANQGSEA. The CDR3 extends over 16 amino acids. The V gene end was trimmed by 6 bases and the J gene end by 2 bases; junction bases not matched to a gene: 6. This CDR3 is CSVQGLAGGRQETQYF. The CDR3 DNA is TGCAGCGTACAGGGACTAGCGGGGGGGCGGCAAGAGACCCAGTACTTC.

The DNA for the CDR3 is TGTGCCAGCAGTAACCTCAAGCCGGGGGGGGGAGGCTACACCTTC. Residues: CASSNLKPGGGGYTF. V usage is TRBV6-6 and J usage is TRBJ1-2, with a weak D call TRBD1 (5 bases). The CDR3 has 15 amino acids. The germline V gene has CDR1 MNHNY and CDR2 SVGAGI (reference sequence). The V end lost 5 bases, the J end lost 8 bases, and 21 bases lay between the germline ends.

The chain links TRBV9 to TRBJ2-3, with D perhaps matching TRBD2 (5 bases). Germline V gives CDR1 SGDLS, CDR2 YYNGEE. The CDR3 runs 15 residues. V lost 0 bases to trimming and J lost 2 bases, with 10 bases between them. This CDR3 reads CASSVDDYHTDTQYF. The CDR3 DNA reads as TGTGCCAGCAGCGTAGATGACTACCACACAGATACGCAGTATTTT.

V is TRBV6-5 and J is TRBJ2-5; 9 nucleotides align to TRBD1. The J call is in doubt because the DNA end fits TRBJ2-7 better. The CDR3 extends over 14 amino acids. CDR1 and CDR2 (germline): MNHEY, SVGAGI. Here the CDR3 reads CASSTPDRGHEQYF. For the CDR3, the DNA is TGTGCCAGCAGTACCCCGGACAGGGGCCACGAGCAGTACTTC.

The chain joins TRBV7-2 to TRBJ1-1; the D gene is possibly TRBD1 (6 bases). Germline lookup yields CDR1 SGHTA and CDR2 FQGNSA. Trimming pared 3 bases from V and 6 bases from J, leaving 11 bases between. The CDR3 runs 13 residues. Here the CDR3 reads CASSLSRGAEAFF. CDR3 DNA sequence: TGTGCCAGCAGCTTGTCCAGGGGCGCTGAAGCTTTCTTT.

This clone has just a few counts. The V and J genes are TRBV2 and TRBJ2-7; 8 nucleotides align to TRBD1. With 5 bases clipped from V and 5 bases from J, the junction kept 11 bases outside the gene matches. This CDR3 has 15 residues. Germline lookup yields CDR1 SNHLY and CDR2 FYNNEI. The CDR3 reads CASSWYQGARNEQYF. The CDR3, as DNA: TGTGCCAGCAGTTGGTACCAGGGGGCTAGGAACGAGCAGTACTTC. Full variable domain (rest looked up from reference TRBV2 and TRBJ2-7): EPEVTQTPSHQVTQMGQEVILRCVPISNHLYFYWYRQILGQKVEFLVSFYNNEISEKSEIFDDQFSVERPDGSNFTLKIRSTKLEDSAMYFCASSWYQGARNEQYFGPGTRLTVT.

The chain joins TRBV4-3 to TRBJ1-5; D is possibly TRBD1 (6 bases). This CDR3 has 15 residues. Germline lookup yields CDR1 LGHNA and CDR2 YSLEER. Trimming cost V 3 bases and J 6 bases, with 15 bases left between them. CDR3 sequence: CASSHDQGSGQPQHF. CDR3 bases: TGCGCCAGCAGCCATGATCAGGGGTCGGGTCAGCCCCAGCATTTT.

The rearrangement uses TRBV5-6 and TRBJ1-4; D gene ambiguous. Germline CDR1 is SGHDT and CDR2 is YYEEEE. V lost 4 bases and J lost 4, with 8 bases in between. The length of the CDR3 is 13 residues. In nucleotides, the CDR3 is TGTGCCAGCAGCGGCGGAATTAATGAAAAACTGTTTTTT. This gives the protein CASSGGINEKLFF.

This chain uses TRBV6-6 with TRBJ2-5; TRBD2 aligns across 8 bases. J lost 4 bases, V lost 2 bases, and 6 bases had no gene match. The CDR3 is made up of 15 amino acids. Looked up from germline, CDR1 is MNHNY and CDR2 is SVGAGI (reference sequence). The CDR3 DNA reads as TGTGCCAGCAGTTACGGGGGGGCGGGGGGAGAGACCCAGTACTTC. Translation gives CASSYGGAGGETQYF.

V gene TRBV2 combines with J gene TRBJ2-3, with TRBD2 matching 15 bases. The germline gives CDR1 SNHLY, CDR2 FYNNEI. Unmatched junction bases numbered 4, after V lost 6 bases and J lost 6 bases. The CDR3 length is 15 residues. The CDR3 reads CASRGLAGGGDTQYF. The CDR3 DNA follows: TGTGCCAGCAGGGGACTAGCGGGGGGCGGCGATACGCAGTATTTT.

Here the CDR3 DNA reads TGTGCCATCAGCCAACAGGGACCGGCTGGCTACACCTTC. It encodes CAISQQGPAGYTF. The chain joins TRBV10-3 to TRBJ1-2; maybe TRBD1 (6 bases). The CDR3 extends over 13 amino acids. The germline V gene encodes CDR1 ENHRY and CDR2 SYGVKD. V shed 6 bases and J shed 7 bases, with 15 bases lying between them.